This TCR beta chain appears in the sequencing data of a study of blood T cell repertoires in COVID-19. Clones were read by immunoSEQ multiplex PCR, and TCRdb kept only the in-frame ones, dropping some. Of 65,000 to 80,000 clones in the sample, roughly 82% were seen once. The V end lost 2 bases, the J end lost 1 base, and 6 bases lay between the germline ends. The CDR3 runs to 14 residues. In germline, CDR1 is SGHNT, CDR2 YYREEE (reference sequence). This chain uses TRBV5-4 with TRBJ1-4; D is unclear. This sequence originates from a man between 45 and 60 years old with acute or convalescent COVID-19. Sequencing was carried out using peripheral blood. This chain's CDR3 is CASSFEGTNEKLFF. The CDR3 DNA is TGTGCCAGCAGCTTCGAGGGAACTAATGAAAAACTGTTTTTT.